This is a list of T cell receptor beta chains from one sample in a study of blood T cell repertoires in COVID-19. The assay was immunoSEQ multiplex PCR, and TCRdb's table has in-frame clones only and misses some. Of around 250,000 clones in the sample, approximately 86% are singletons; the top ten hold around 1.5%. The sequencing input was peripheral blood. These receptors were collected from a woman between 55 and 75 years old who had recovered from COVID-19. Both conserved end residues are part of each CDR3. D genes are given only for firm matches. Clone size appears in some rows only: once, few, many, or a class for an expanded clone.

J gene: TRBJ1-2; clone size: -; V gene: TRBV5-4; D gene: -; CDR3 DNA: TGTGCCAGCAGCCCGGAAGGACAGTTCATTAACTATGGCTACACCTTC; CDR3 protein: CASSPEGQFINYGYTF
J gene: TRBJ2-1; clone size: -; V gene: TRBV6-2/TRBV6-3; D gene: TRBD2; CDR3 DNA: TGTGCCAGCAGCCGCCGACTAGCGGGGGGGCCTGAGCAGTTCTTC; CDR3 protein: CASSRRLAGGPEQFF
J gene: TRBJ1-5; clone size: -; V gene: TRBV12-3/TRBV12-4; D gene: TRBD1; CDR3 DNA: TGTGCCAGCGGACAGGGTCGCAATCAGCCCCAGCATTTT; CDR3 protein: CASGQGRNQPQHF
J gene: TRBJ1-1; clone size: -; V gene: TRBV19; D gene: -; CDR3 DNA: TGTGCCAGTATCCCCCCGGGGTGGCTGAACACTGAAGCTTTCTTT; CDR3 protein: CASIPPGWLNTEAFF
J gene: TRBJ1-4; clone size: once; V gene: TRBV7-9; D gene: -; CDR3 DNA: TGTGCCAGCAGCTTCGGGGGGAATGAAAAACTGTTTTTT; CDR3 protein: CASSFGGNEKLFF
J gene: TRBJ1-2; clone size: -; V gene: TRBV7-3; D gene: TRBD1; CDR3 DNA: TGTGCCAGCAGCTCCACTCCGGACAGGGGCTCCGGGGAAGGCTACACCTTC; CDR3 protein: CASSSTPDRGSGEGYTF
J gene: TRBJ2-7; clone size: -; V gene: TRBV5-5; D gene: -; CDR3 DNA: TGTGCCAGCAGTAAAACAGGAGAAACCTCCTACGAGCAGTACTTC; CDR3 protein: CASSKTGETSYEQYF
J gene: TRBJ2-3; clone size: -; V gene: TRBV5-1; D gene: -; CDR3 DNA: TGCGCCAGCAGCATCATAGCTGGTTCAGATACGCAGTATTTT; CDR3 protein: CASSIIAGSDTQYF
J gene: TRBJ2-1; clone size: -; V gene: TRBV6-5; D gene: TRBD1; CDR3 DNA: TGTGCCAGCAGTCCGACAGGGGGCAGGCAGTTCTTC; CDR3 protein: CASSPTGGRQFF
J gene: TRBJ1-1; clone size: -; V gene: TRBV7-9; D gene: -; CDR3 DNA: TGTGCCAGCAGCCCTGGGAGGGGGGGAGCTTTCTTT; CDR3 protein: CASSPGRGGAFF
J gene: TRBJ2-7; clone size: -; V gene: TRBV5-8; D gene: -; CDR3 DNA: TGTGCCAGCAGCCCCAACATATTCTCCTACGAGCAGTACTTC; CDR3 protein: CASSPNIFSYEQYF
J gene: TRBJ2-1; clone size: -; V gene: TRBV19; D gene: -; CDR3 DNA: TGTGCCTCCGGCCTACGGGGGTACAATGAGCAGTTCTTC; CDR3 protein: CASGLRGYNEQFF
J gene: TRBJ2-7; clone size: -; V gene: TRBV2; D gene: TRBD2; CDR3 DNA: TGTGCCAGCAGTCCGGCGGGGGGGTGGTACGAGCAGTACTTC; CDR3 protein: CASSPAGGWYEQYF
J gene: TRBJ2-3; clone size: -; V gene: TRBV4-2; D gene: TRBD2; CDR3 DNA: TGTGCCAGCAGCCAAGTAGCCCGCGGGACTAGCGGGGGGGCCCCCACGCAGTATTTT; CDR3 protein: CASSQVARGTSGGAPTQYF
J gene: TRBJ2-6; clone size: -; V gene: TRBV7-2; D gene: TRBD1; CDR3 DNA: TGTGCAAGGGGACCGGGACAGGGGGCGTTCGGGGCCAACGTCCTGACTTTC; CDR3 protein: CARGPGQGAFGANVLTF
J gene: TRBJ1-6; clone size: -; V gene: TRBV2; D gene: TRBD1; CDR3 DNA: TGTGCCAGCAGTGGGGACAGCCGAGATTCACCCCTCCACTTT; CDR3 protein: CASSGDSRDSPLHF
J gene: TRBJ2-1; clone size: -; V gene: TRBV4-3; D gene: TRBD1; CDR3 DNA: TGCGCCAGCAGCCAAGACAGGGGGCCCAATGAGCAGTTCTTC; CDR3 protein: CASSQDRGPNEQFF
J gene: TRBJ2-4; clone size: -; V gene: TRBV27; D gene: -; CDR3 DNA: TGTGCCAGCAGTTTACTGGCGGGGGCGGAAAACATTCAGTACTTC; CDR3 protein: CASSLLAGAENIQYF
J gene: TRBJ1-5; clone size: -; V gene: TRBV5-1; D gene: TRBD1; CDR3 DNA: TGCGCCAGCAGCCTCGGGACAGGCTCTTATCAGCCCCAGCATTTT; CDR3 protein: CASSLGTGSYQPQHF
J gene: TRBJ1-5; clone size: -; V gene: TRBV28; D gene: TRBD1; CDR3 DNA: TGTGCCAGCAGACGACAGGGGGATCAGCCCCAGCATTTT; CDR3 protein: CASRRQGDQPQHF
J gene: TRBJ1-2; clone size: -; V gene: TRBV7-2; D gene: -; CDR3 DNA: TGTGCCAGCAGCCCTTTTGGGCAGACGGACTATGGCTACACCTTC; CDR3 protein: CASSPFGQTDYGYTF
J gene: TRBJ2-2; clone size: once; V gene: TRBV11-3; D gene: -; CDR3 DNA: TGTGCCAGCAGCTTTGGAGGGTTTAGAGACACCGGGGAGCTGTTTTTT; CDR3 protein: CASSFGGFRDTGELFF
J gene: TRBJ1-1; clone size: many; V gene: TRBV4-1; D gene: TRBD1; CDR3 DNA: TGCGCCAGCAGCCCCCTGGGACAGGGGAAGACTGAAGCTTTCTTT; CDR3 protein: CASSPLGQGKTEAFF
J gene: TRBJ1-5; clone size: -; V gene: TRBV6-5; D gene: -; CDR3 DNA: TGTGCCAGCAGTAGTTACCACAGGGCTCAGCCCCAGCATTTT; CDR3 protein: CASSSYHRAQPQHF
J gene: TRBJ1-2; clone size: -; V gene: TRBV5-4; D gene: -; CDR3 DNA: TGTGCCAGCAGCCCCGACGGACAGATCTATGGCTACACCTTC; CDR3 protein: CASSPDGQIYGYTF
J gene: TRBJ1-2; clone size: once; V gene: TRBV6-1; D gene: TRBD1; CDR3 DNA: TGTGCCAGCAGTGAAGTGGAGGGGGACAGGGGTGGCTACACCTTC; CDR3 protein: CASSEVEGDRGGYTF
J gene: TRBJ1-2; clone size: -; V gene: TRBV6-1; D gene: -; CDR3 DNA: TGTGCCAGCAGTGCCAGACTAACAGGGAGGGCTAACTATGGCTACACCTTC; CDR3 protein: CASSARLTGRANYGYTF
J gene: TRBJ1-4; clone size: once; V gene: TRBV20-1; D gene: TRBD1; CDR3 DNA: TGCAGTGCTAGTCCCGGGACAGGGGGCGACGAAAAACTGTTTTTT; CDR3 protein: CSASPGTGGDEKLFF
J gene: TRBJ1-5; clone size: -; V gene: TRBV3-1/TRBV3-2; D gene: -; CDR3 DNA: TGTGCCAGCAGCCAAGATGCGAGGAGCAATCAGCCCCAGCATTTT; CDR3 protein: CASSQDARSNQPQHF
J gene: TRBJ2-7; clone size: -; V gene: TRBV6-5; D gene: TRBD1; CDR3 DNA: TGTGCCAGCAGTCCGAGGGGGCTCGAGCAGTACTTC; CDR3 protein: CASSPRGLEQYF
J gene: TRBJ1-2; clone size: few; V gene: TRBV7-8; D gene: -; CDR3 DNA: TGTGCCAGCAGCCCTACCGGACAAGTCTATGGCTACACCTTC; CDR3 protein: CASSPTGQVYGYTF
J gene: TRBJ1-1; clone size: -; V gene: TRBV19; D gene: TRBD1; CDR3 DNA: TGTGCCAGTAGTATTCGGACAGGGGCGAACACTGAAGCTTTCTTT; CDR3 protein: CASSIRTGANTEAFF